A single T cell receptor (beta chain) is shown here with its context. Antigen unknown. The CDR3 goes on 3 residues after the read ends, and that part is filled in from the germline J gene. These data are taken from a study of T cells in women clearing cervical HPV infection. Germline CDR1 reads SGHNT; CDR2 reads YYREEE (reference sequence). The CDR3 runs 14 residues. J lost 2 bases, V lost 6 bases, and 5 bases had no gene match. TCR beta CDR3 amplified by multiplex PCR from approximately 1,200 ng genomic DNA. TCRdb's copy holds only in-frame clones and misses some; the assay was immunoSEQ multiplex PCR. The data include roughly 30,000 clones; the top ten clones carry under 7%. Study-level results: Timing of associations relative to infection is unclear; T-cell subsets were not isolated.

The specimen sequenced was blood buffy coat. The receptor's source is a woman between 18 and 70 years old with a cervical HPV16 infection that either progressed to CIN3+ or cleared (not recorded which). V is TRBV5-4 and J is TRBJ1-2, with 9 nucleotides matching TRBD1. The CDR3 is CASTRTGANYGYTF. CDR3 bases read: TGTGCCAGCACGCGGACAGGGGCCAACTATGGC. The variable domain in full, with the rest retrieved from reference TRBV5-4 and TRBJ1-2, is ETGVTQSPTHLIKTRGQQVTLRCSSQSGHNTVSWYQQALGQGPQFIFQYYREEENGRGNFPPRFSGLQFPNYSSELNVNALELDDSALYLCASTRTGANYGYTFGSGTRLTVV.